This T cell receptor beta chain comes out of a study of T cell responses to AZD1222 COVID-19 vaccine. As concerns this clone: Its cognate antigen is unknown.

Assay used: immunoSEQ multiplex PCR; TCRdb lists only in-frame clones, some missing. The sample lists fewer than 85,000 clones, around 88% occurring once. Trimming pared 4 bases from V and 2 bases from J, leaving 18 bases between. CDR1 and CDR2 (germline): SGHNT, YYREEE (reference sequence). This CDR3 is 16 amino acids long. Study outcomes and limitations: Most donors were white British and more were female, and clonal diversity was possibly underestimated.

The chain recombines TRBV5-4 with TRBJ1-1, with TRBD1 as a possible D gene (5 bases). The specimen was peripheral blood, collected on day 0 of AZD1222 vaccination. The source is an adult in good health. The CDR3 reads CASSIGVGQTNTEAFF. CDR3 sequence (DNA): TGTGCCAGCAGCATAGGCGTGGGGCAGACTAACACTGAAGCTTTCTTT.